This T cell receptor beta chain derives from a study of PD-L1 blockade in urothelial cancer. Overall study: Once treatment had started, blood was analyzed at 3 weeks (second dose) and again at 6 weeks. Blood yielded a median of about 150,000 T cells per sample.

V dropped 2 bases and J dropped 0 bases, with 4 bases sitting between them. This CDR3 is 13 amino acids long. CDR1 and CDR2 from the germline V gene are SGHAT and FQNNGV. The data were produced by immunoSEQ multiplex PCR, yet TCRdb's version contains in-frame clones alone and is incomplete. The data show around 100,000 clones, around 90% seen once. Broader study findings: Patients who had durable benefit saw their tumor-associated blood clones expand more at 3 weeks.

Noted time point: pretreatment peripheral blood. Pretreatment sampling and on-treatment sampling together yielded between 1 and 8 samples for each patient. Note on this clone: Its antigen is not known.

The sequence was collected from a man between 60 and 75 years old with urothelial cancer. This sequence joins TRBV11-2 and TRBJ1-1; D is ambiguous. The sample here was PBMCs, taken around atezolizumab (anti-PD-L1) treatment. This CDR3 reads CASSLLVNTEAFF. The CDR3 nucleotides are TGTGCCAGCAGCTTACTTGTGAACACTGAAGCTTTCTTT.